These T cell receptor beta chains were read from a single sample in a study of CD8 T cells in Susac syndrome. One entry per CDR3 protein results from TCRdb running MiXCR on the immunoSEQ multiplex PCR reads. The sample consists of around 170,000 distinct CDR3 sequences, under 97% of them appearing once. What was sequenced was CD4+ T cells from PBMCs. The source of these receptors is a human donor with Susac syndrome. The CDR3 runs from the conserved cysteine through the conserved F or W. The order of the fields is V gene, J gene, CDR3 protein.

>TRBV20-1|TRBJ1-1
CSASGDNTEAFF
>TRBV7-2|TRBJ2-3
CASHREVSTDTQYF
>TRBV20-1|TRBJ1-1
CSARRDGLNTEAFF
>TRBV5-1|TRBJ2-2
CASSQVPSGGPTGELFF
>TRBV30|TRBJ2-2
CAWSVLAGELFF
>TRBV5-6|TRBJ2-6
CASSFFRSGANVLTF
>TRBV27|TRBJ2-7
CASSLGAGSSYEQYF
>TRBV5-1|TRBJ2-2
CASSGRGDLGELFF
>TRBV29-1|TRBJ1-1
CSVEVDGNTEAFF
>TRBV24-1|TRBJ2-2
CATGSGATGELFF
>TRBV5-1|TRBJ2-3
CASSLGGAMSDTQYF
>TRBV3-1|TRBJ1-2
CASSVQGIGYTF
>TRBV6-5|TRBJ2-7
CASEPTGKSYEQYF
>TRBV12-3/TRBV12-4|TRBJ2-3
CASRLYGLWGSDTQYF
>TRBV9|TRBJ2-5
CASSVDAAVPLNQETQYF
>TRBV6-2/TRBV6-3|TRBJ1-2
CASSYRGQPGYTF
>TRBV4-2|TRBJ2-2
CASSQPSGVGTGELFF
>TRBV4-1|TRBJ1-3
CASSLLGLSRNTIYF
>TRBV27|TRBJ1-5
CASPGQPQHF